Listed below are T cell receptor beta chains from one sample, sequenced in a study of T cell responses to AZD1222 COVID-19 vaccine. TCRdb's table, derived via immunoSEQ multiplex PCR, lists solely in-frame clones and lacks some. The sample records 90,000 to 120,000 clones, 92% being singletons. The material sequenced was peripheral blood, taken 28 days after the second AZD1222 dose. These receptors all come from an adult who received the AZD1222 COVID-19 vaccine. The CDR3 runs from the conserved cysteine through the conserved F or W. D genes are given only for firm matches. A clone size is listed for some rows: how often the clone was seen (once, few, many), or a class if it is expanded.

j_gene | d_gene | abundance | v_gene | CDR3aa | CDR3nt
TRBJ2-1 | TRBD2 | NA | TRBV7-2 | CASSFHGLAGGNEQFF | TGTGCCAGCAGCTTCCACGGACTAGCGGGAGGCAATGAGCAGTTCTTC
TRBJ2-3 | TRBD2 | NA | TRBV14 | CASSLTSGNSDTQYF | TGTGCCAGCAGCCTCACTAGCGGGAACTCAGATACGCAGTATTTT
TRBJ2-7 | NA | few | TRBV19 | CASSRGGQYEQYF | TGTGCCAGTAGTCGTGGTGGACAATACGAGCAGTACTTC
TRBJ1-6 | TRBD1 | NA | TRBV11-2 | CASSSLDRVAGSLHF | TGTGCCAGCAGCTCCCTGGACAGGGTTGCGGGCTCCCTCCACTTT
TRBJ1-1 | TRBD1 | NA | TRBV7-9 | CASSHRDRVNTEAFF | TGTGCCAGCAGCCACCGGGACAGGGTGAACACTGAAGCTTTCTTT
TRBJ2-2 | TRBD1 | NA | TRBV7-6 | CASSLPRSSHEGTVENTGELFF | TGTGCCAGCAGCTTACCCCGTTCCTCGCACGAGGGGACAGTTGAAAACACCGGGGAGCTGTTTTTT
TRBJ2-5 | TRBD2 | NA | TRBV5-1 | CASSSGLAGGQYQETQYF | TGCGCCAGCAGCTCGGGACTAGCGGGGGGGCAGTACCAAGAGACCCAGTACTTC
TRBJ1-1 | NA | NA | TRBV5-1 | CASSFPGGMGEAFF | TGCGCCAGCAGCTTCCCAGGTGGGATGGGCGAAGCTTTCTTT
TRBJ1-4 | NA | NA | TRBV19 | CASSLARDPGGEKLFF | TGTGCCAGTAGCCTCGCCCGGGACCCGGGAGGAGAAAAACTGTTTTTT
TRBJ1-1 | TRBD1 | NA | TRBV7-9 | CASSFTGGNTEAFF | TGTGCCAGCAGCTTTACAGGGGGCAACACTGAAGCTTTCTTT
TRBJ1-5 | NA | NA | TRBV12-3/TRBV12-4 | CASSSGSNQPQHF | TGTGCCAGCAGCTCAGGGAGCAATCAGCCCCAGCATTTT
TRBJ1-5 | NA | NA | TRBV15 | CATSRVQSNQPQHF | TGTGCCACCAGCAGAGTCCAATCCAATCAGCCCCAGCATTTT
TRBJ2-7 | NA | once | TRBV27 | CASSPEPLLGSAIKYEQYF | TGTGCCAGCAGTCCTGAGCCCCTTTTAGGGTCGGCGATAAAGTACGAGCAGTACTTC
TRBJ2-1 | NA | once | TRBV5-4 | CASSLLGAGDIEQFF | TGTGCCAGCAGCCTCCTAGGGGCAGGGGACATTGAGCAGTTCTTC
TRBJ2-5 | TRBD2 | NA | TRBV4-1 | CASSQGLAGVTVTQYF | TGCGCCAGCAGCCAAGGGCTAGCGGGAGTAACTGTGACCCAGTACTTC
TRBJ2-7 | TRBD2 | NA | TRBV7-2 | CASSLAPGLAGSSYEQYF | TGTGCCAGCAGCTTAGCGCCGGGACTAGCGGGGAGCTCCTACGAGCAGTACTTC
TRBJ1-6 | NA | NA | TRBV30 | CAWSVQGVNSPLHF | TGTGCCTGGAGTGTACAGGGTGTTAATTCACCCCTCCACTTT
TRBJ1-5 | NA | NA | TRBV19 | CASSIMFYEAQHF | TGTGCCAGTAGTATTATGTTTTACGAGGCCCAGCATTTT
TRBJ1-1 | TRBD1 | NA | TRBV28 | CASSATGSTEAFF | TGTGCCAGCAGTGCGACAGGGTCCACTGAAGCTTTCTTT
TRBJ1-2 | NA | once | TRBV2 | CASSEVRSRGYTF | TGTGCCAGCAGTGAGGTCAGGTCGCGAGGCTACACCTTC
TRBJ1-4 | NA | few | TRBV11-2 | CASSLGQGANRFNEKLFF | TGTGCCAGCAGCTTAGGCCAGGGCGCCAATCGCTTTAATGAAAAACTGTTTTTT
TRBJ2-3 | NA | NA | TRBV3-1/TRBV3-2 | CASSSQSDTQYF | TGTGCCAGCAGTTCTCAGTCAGATACGCAGTATTTT
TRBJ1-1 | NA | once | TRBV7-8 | CASSLAYGENTEAFF | TGTGCCAGCAGCTTAGCGTATGGGGAGAACACTGAAGCTTTCTTT
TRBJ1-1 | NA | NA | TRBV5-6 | CASSFVSTRTNTEAFF | TGTGCCAGCAGCTTTGTCTCTACTCGGACCAACACTGAAGCTTTCTTT
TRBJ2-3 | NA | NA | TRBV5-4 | CASSLRGLSTDTQYF | TGTGCCAGCAGCTTGCGGGGTCTGAGCACAGATACGCAGTATTTT
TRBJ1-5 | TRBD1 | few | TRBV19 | CASSQPRRQGAGPDGNQPQHF | TGTGCCAGTAGTCAACCGCGGCGGCAGGGGGCAGGACCGGATGGCAATCAGCCCCAGCATTTT
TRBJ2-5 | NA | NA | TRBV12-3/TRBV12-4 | CASSPRGETQYF | TGTGCCAGCAGCCCCCGGGGGGAGACCCAGTACTTC
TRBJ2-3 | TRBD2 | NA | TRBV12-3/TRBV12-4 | CAREAGITDTQYF | TGTGCCAGGGAAGCGGGGATCACAGATACGCAGTATTTT
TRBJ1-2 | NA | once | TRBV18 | CASSPGGSGDYGYTF | TGTGCCAGCTCACCAGGGGGTTCCGGGGACTATGGCTACACCTTC
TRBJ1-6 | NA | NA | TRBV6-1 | CASSEGLASRNSPLHF | TGTGCCAGCAGTGAAGGACTAGCCTCACGAAATTCACCCCTCCACTTT
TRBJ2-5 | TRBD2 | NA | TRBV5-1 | CASSTGTSGPKETQYF | TGCGCCAGCAGCACAGGGACTAGCGGGCCCAAAGAGACCCAGTACTTC
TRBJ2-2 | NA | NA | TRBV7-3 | CASSLIGRTGELFF | TGTGCCAGCAGCTTAATTGGGAGGACCGGGGAGCTGTTTTTT
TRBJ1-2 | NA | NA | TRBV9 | CASSVENYGYTF | TGTGCCAGCAGCGTAGAGAACTATGGCTACACCTTC
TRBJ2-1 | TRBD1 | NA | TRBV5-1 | CASSSFQGAGEQFF | TGCGCCAGCAGCTCGTTTCAGGGGGCCGGTGAGCAGTTCTTC
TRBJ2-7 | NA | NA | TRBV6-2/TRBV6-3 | CASSYTSREQYF | TGTGCCAGCAGTTACACTTCACGGGAGCAGTACTTC
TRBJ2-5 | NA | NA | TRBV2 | CASTYRDFLETQYF | TGTGCCAGCACCTACCGGGACTTTCTGGAGACCCAGTACTTC
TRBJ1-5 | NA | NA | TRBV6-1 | CASSEAFGRVNQPQHF | TGTGCCAGCAGTGAAGCTTTCGGCAGAGTAAATCAGCCCCAGCATTTT